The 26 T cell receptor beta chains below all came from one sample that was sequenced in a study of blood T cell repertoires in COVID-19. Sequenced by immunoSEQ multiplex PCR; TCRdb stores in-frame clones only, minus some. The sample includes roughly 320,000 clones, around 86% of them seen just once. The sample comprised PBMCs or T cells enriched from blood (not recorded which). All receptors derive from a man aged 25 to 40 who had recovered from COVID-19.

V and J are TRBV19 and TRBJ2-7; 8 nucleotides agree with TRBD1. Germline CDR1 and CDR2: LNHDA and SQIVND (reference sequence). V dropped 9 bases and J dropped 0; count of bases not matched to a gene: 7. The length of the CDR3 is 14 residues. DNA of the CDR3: TGTGCCAGGGGCCGGGACAGGCTCTCCTACGAGCAGTACTTC. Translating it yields CARGRDRLSYEQYF.

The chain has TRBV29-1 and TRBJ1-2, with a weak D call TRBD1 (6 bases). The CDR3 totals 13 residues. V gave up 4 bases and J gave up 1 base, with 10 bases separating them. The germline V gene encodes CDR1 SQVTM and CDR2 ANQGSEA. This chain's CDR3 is CSVGQGLNYGYTF. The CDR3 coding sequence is TGCAGCGTTGGTCAGGGGCTTAACTATGGCTACACCTTC. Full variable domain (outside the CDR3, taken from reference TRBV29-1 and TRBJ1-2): SAVISQKPSRDICQRGTSLTIQCQVDSQVTMMFWYRQQPGQSLTLIATANQGSEATYESGFVIDKFPISRPNLTFSTLTVSNMSPEDSSIYLCSVGQGLNYGYTFGSGTRLTVV.

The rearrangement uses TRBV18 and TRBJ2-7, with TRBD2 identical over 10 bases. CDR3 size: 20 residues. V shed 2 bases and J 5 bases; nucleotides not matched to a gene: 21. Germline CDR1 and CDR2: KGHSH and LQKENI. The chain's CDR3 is CASSPTTGLAGEAVGDEQYF. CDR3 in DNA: TGTGCCAGCTCACCAACGACGGGGCTAGCGGGGGAAGCCGTGGGAGACGAGCAGTACTTC.

CDR3 sequence: CASSRGANEQYF. The CDR3 DNA reads as TGTGCCAGCAGCAGGGGGGCCAACGAGCAGTACTTC. The chain carries TRBV12-3 or TRBV12-4 and TRBJ2-7; D possibly corresponds to TRBD1 (7 bases). V was trimmed by 6 bases and J by 5 bases, leaving 11 bases between them. This CDR3 contains 12 residues.

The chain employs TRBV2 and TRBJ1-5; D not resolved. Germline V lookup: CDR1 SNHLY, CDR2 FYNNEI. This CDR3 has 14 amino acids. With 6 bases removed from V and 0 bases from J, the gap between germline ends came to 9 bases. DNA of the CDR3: TGTGCCAGCAGGGAGCATAATAGCAATCAGCCCCAGCATTTT. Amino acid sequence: CASREHNSNQPQHF.

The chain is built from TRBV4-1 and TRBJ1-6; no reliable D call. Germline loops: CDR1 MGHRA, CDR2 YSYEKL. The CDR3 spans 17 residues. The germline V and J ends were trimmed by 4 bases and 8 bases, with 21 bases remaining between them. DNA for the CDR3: TGCGCCAGCAGCCCCCGGGTTGTCGCAGAAAACTATTCACCCCTCCACTTT. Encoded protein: CASSPRVVAENYSPLHF.

In DNA form, the CDR3 reads TGTGCCACCCACCCCGGGGGGATTTCAGATACGCAGTATTTT. Residues: CATHPGGISDTQYF. This chain links TRBV15 with TRBJ2-3; 7 bases line up with TRBD2. The CDR3 extends over 14 amino acids. After removal of 8 bases from V and 4 bases from J, the junction contained 9 bases not matched to a gene. Germline V gene data show CDR1 as LNHNV and CDR2 as YYDKDF (reference sequence).

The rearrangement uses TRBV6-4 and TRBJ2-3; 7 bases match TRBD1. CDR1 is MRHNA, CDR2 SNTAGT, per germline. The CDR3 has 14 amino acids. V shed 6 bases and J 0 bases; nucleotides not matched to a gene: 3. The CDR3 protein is CASRGTASTDTQYF. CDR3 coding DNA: TGTGCCAGCAGGGGGACAGCCAGCACAGATACGCAGTATTTT.

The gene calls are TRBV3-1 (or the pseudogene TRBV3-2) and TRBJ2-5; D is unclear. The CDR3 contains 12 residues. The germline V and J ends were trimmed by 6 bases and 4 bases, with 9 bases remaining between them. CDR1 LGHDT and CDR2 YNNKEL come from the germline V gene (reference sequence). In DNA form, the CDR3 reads TGTGCCAGCAGTCAATTAGCAGAGACCCAGTACTTC. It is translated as CASSQLAETQYF.

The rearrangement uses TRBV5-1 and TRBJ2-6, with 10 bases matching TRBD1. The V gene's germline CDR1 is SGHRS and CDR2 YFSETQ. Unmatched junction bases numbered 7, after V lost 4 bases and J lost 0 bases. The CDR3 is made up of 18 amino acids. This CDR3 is CASSAAGTGVSGANVLTF. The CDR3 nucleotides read TGCGCCAGCAGCGCCGCCGGGACAGGGGTCTCTGGGGCCAACGTCCTGACTTTC.

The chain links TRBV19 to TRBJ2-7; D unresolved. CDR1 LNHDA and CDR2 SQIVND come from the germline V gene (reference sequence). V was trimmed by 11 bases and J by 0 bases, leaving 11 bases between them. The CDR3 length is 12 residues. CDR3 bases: TGTGCCCGACAATTGGTCTCCTACGAGCAGTACTTC. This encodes CARQLVSYEQYF.

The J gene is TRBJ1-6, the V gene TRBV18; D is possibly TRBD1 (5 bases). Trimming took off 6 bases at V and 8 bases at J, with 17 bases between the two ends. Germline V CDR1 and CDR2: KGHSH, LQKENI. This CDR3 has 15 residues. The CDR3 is CASSPGTGMDSPLHF. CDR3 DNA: TGTGCCAGCTCCCCCGGGACTGGCATGGATTCACCCCTCCACTTT.

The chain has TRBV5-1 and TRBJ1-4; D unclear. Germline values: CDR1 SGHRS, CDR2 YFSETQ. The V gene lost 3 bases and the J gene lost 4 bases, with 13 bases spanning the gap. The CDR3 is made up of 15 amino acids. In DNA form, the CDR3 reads TGCGCCAGCAGCTCAGAGCCGGGGATTAATGAAAAACTGTTTTTT. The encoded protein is CASSSEPGINEKLFF.

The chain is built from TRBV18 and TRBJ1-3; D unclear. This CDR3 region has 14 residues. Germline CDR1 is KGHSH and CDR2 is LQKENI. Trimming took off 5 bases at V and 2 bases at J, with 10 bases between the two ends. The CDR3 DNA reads TGTGCCAGCTCAACGGAGGGAGCTGGAAACACCATATATTTT. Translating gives CASSTEGAGNTIYF.

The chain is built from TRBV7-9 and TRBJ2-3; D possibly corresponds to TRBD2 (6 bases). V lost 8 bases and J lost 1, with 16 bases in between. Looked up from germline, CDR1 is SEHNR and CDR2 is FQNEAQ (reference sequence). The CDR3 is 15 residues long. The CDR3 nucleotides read TGTGCCAGCCCTGGAGGGGAGATGGGCACAGATACGCAGTATTTT. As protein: CASPGGEMGTDTQYF.

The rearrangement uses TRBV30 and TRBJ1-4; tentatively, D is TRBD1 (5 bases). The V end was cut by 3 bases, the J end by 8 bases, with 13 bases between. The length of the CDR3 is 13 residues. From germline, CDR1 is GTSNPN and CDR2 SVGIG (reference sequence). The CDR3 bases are TGTGCCTGGAGGGTAAGGGGCATAGAAAAACTGTTTTTT. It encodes CAWRVRGIEKLFF. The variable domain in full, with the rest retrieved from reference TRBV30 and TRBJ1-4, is SQTIHQWPATLVQPVGSPLSLECTVEGTSNPNLYWYRQAAGRGLQLLFYSVGIGQISSEVPQNLSASRPQDRQFILSSKKLLLSDSGFYLCAWRVRGIEKLFFGSGTQLSVL.

The CDR3 region is CASSVGNRPYTEAFF. For the CDR3, the DNA is TGTGCCAGCAGCGTCGGAAACAGGCCATACACTGAAGCTTTCTTT. The chain joins TRBV9 to TRBJ1-1, with a weak D call TRBD1 (5 bases). V lost 2 bases and J 3 bases, leaving 14 bases between the germline ends. Germline-derived CDR1 and CDR2 are SGDLS and YYNGEE. The CDR3 covers 15 residues. Filled out from reference TRBV9 and TRBJ1-1, the complete variable domain reads DSGVTQTPKHLITATGQRVTLRCSPRSGDLSVYWYQQSLDQGLQFLIQYYNGEERAKGNILERFSAQQFPDLHSELNLSSLELGDSALYFCASSVGNRPYTEAFFGQGTRLTVV.

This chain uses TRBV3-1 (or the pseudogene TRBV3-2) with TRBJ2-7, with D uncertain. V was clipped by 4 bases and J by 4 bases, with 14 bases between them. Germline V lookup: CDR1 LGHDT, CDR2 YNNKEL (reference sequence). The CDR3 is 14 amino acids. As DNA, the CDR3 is TGTGCCAGCAGCCTTTTGACGGGTCGGTACGAGCAGTACTTC. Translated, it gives CASSLLTGRYEQYF.

As DNA, the CDR3 is TGCGCCAGCAGCCCCGACAGTAGCAATCAGCCCCAGCATTTT. Translated: CASSPDSSNQPQHF. This chain links TRBV4-1 with TRBJ1-5; weak D call: TRBD1 (5 bases). This CDR3 spans 14 amino acids. Per germline, CDR1 MGHRA and CDR2 YSYEKL. Trimming left V 4 bases short and J 0 bases short, with 7 bases between.

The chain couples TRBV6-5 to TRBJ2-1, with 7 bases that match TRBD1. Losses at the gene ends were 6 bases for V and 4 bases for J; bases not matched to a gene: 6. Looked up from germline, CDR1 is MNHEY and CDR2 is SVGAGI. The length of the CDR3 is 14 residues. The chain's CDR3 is CASRAGTVYNEQFF. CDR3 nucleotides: TGTGCCAGCAGAGCCGGGACAGTATACAATGAGCAGTTCTTC.

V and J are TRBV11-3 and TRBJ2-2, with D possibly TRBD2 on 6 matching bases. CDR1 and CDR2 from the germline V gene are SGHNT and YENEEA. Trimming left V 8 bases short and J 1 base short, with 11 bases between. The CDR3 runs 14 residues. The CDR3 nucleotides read TGTGCCAGCGTCCCGGGAGAGAACACCGGGGAGCTGTTTTTT. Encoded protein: CASVPGENTGELFF. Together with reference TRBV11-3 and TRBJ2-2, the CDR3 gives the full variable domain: EAGVVQSPRYKIIEKKQPVAFWCNPISGHNTLYWYLQNLGQGPELLIRYENEEAVDDSQLPKDRFSAERLKGVDSTLKIQPAELGDSAVYLCASVPGENTGELFFGEGSRLTVL.

The CDR3 nucleotides are TGTGCCAGCCTACCGGGACAGTACACTGAAGCTTTCTTT. Protein: CASLPGQYTEAFF. The chain combines TRBV28 with TRBJ1-1; 7 bases are shared with TRBD1. CDR3 length: 13 residues. Per germline, CDR1 MDHEN and CDR2 SYDVKM. Losses at the gene ends were 8 bases for V and 3 bases for J; bases not matched to a gene: 6.

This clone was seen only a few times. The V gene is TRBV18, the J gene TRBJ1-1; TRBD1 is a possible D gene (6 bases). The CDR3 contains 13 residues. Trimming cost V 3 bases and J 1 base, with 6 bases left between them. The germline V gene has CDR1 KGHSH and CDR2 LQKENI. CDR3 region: CASSPRGNTEAFF. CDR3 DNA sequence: TGTGCCAGCTCACCCAGGGGGAACACTGAAGCTTTCTTT.

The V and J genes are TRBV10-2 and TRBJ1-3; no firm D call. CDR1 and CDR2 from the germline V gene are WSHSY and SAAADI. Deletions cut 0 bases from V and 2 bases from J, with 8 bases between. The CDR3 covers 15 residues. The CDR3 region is CASSESRVPGNTIYF. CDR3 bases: TGCGCCAGCAGTGAGTCACGAGTTCCTGGAAACACCATATATTTT.

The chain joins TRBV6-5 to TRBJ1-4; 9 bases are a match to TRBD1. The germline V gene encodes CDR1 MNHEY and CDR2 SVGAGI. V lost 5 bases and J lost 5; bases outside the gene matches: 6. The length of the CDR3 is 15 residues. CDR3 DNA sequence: TGTGCCAGCAGTATCTCCGGGACAGGGAATGAAAAACTGTTTTTT. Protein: CASSISGTGNEKLFF.

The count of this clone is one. CDR3 bases: TGTGCCAGCAGTTACTCCCGGACAGGGGAAGGACTGTTTTTT. Protein product: CASSYSRTGEGLFF. This sequence joins TRBV6-5 and TRBJ1-4, with 9 bases that match TRBD1. After removal of 0 bases from V and 13 bases from J, the junction contained 6 bases not matched to a gene. The CDR3 consists of 14 residues. Germline V lookup: CDR1 MNHEY, CDR2 SVGAGI.